One TCR beta chain is described in this entry. As yet, its antigen is unknown. Other DNA sequences from this sample encode an identical CDR3 as well. The entry originates in a study of cytomegalovirus exposure and HLA in healthy donors. Study observations and caveats: Earlier findings revealed that most TCR beta V segments proved productive either about 87% or about 30% of the time. Certain sequence variants were highly shared and formed a cluster, and this cluster was likely a sequencing artifact.

Vbeta (60) and Jbeta (13) primers were used in the PCR. The assay was immunoSEQ multiplex PCR, and TCRdb's table has in-frame clones only and misses some. The table includes roughly 99,000 clones, 73% detected once. Sequenced sample: PBMCs. This TCR was recovered from a man aged 25-40 years in good health and CMV-seronegative.

The CDR3, as DNA: TGTGCCAGCAGCTTGGCCGCTAGCGGGGGGTTCACAGATACGCAGTATTTT. Its protein product is CASSLAASGGFTDTQYF. This chain joins TRBV5-6 and TRBJ2-3; 11 positions agree with TRBD2. The CDR3 contains 17 residues. Germline trimming cut 0 bases from V and 2 bases from J; bases unmatched to any gene: 5. Germline loops: CDR1 SGHDT, CDR2 YYEEEE.